This TCR beta chain came from a study of chemoradiotherapy in HPV16-positive cancers. Sequenced by immunoSEQ multiplex PCR; TCRdb stores in-frame clones only, minus some. The sample has 2,000 to 3,000 clones; 70% to 90% are singletons. CDR3 length: 15 amino acids. V lost 2 bases to trimming and J lost 2 bases, with 13 bases between them. The rearrangement joins TRBV23-1 to TRBJ2-7; tentative D call: TRBD2 (5 bases). TRBV23-1 is flagged as an ORF with uncertain function. The clonotype originates from a human donor with HPV-associated anogenital cancer. Source: tumor tissue, taken from a patient who underwent chemoradiotherapy. The CDR3, as DNA: TGCGCCAGCAGTCAAACCCCCTCCGGGGCCTACGAGCAGTACTTC. Translation gives CASSQTPSGAYEQYF.